This paragraph reports one TCR beta chain. The data were obtained in a study of blood T cell repertoires in COVID-19. At the level of the study: Sites across the United States, Italy and Spain contributed samples from acute and convalescent COVID-19. T cells, B-cell-depleted T cells, or PBMCs supplied cDNA or gDNA.

Germline CDR1 is SGHTA and CDR2 is FQGNSA. This CDR3 contains 13 residues. Trimming cost V 3 bases and J 4 bases, with 9 bases left between them. The authors' processing: Estimation of nucleated cell counts was performed using reference gene primer amplification. The protocol was immunoSEQ multiplex PCR, while the TCRdb copy is restricted to in-frame clones and leaves out a portion. Clone size and V and J calls were adopted from that table, with D and trimming inferred from the DNA. The data show tens of thousands of clones, about nine tenths seen once. The clonotype was recovered from a human donor in a cohort sampled during active COVID-19. The V gene is TRBV7-2, the J gene TRBJ1-2; D ambiguous. The sequencing sample was made of peripheral blood. Here the CDR3 DNA reads TGTGCCAGCAGCTTTTCTCCAGGCTATGGCTACACCTTC. Protein product: CASSFSPGYGYTF. The variable domain in full, completed from reference TRBV7-2 and TRBJ1-2, reads GAGVSQSPSNKVTEKGKDVELRCDPISGHTALYWYRQSLGQGLEFLIYFQGNSAPDKSGLPSDRFSAERTGGSVSTLTIQRTQQEDSAVYLCASSFSPGYGYTFGSGTRLTVV.